Below are 18 T cell receptor beta chains sequenced from a single sample in a study of shared clonotypes between healthy human individuals. This table comes from immunoSEQ multiplex PCR, and its TCRdb copy is limited to in-frame clones, with some not included. The table lists about a million clones, roughly 80% of them singletons. Sequencing used memory CD4+ T cells from PBMCs. The subset denotes: CD45RA-negative fraction. The origin of the receptors is a young man in good health. Some clones in this sample may be carry-over from other donors' samples.

The rearrangement joins TRBV29-1 to TRBJ2-1, with 7 bases aligning to TRBD2. Losses at the gene ends were 4 bases for V and 9 bases for J; bases not matched to a gene: 15. The germline CDR1 and CDR2 sequences are SQVTM and ANQGSEA. This CDR3 has 15 residues. CDR3 DNA: TGCAGCGTTGGGCCTCGACTAGCCCTTATCGGTGAGCAGTTCTTC. Residues: CSVGPRLALIGEQFF.

This clone appeared a few times. The chain combines TRBV29-1 with TRBJ2-7; 11 bases agree with TRBD1. Per the germline V gene, CDR1 is SQVTM and CDR2 is ANQGSEA. CDR3 length equals 16 residues. V dropped 5 bases and J dropped 6; count of bases not matched to a gene: 15. The CDR3 protein is CSVQRTGGGSSSEQYF. In nucleotides, the CDR3 is TGCAGCGTTCAACGGACAGGGGGCGGTAGTTCGTCCGAGCAGTACTTC.

V is TRBV5-6 and J is TRBJ2-1; 7 bases map to TRBD2. Germline V CDR1 and CDR2: SGHDT, YYEEEE. The V and J ends lost 0 bases and 6 bases, in that order; junction bases with no gene match: 12. This CDR3 is 17 amino acids long. Written as DNA, the CDR3 is TGTGCCAGCAGCTTGGCAGGGAGAGGGAGGGTGCTCAATGAGCAGTTCTTC. Encoded protein: CASSLAGRGRVLNEQFF.

Turning to this clone: A read error may explain this, as a much larger clone is one base away. The rearrangement links TRBV5-5 to TRBJ1-5; 7 bases line up with TRBD1. This CDR3 region has 14 residues. Germline trimming cut 5 bases from V and 3 bases from J; bases unmatched to any gene: 5. Germline assignment: CDR1 SGHKS and CDR2 YYEKEE (reference sequence). The CDR3 bases are TGTGCCAGCAGATCGGGACAGCCCAATCAGCCCCAGCATTTT. Translation: CASRSGQPNQPQHF.

J is TRBJ2-5 and V is TRBV7-2, with 10 bases aligning to TRBD2. Germline trimming cut 5 bases from V and 4 bases from J; bases unmatched to any gene: 10. Germline assignment: CDR1 SGHTA and CDR2 FQGNSA. The CDR3 is 16 residues long. This CDR3 is CASSLQAGGPAETQYF. The DNA of the CDR3 is TGTGCCAGCAGCCTGCAAGCGGGAGGGCCAGCAGAGACCCAGTACTTC.

Concerning this clone: The identical CDR3 is also encoded by other nucleotide sequences in the sample. The V gene is TRBV5-1, the J gene TRBJ2-2, with D possibly matching TRBD1 (5 bases). This CDR3 region has 15 residues. V was cut by 0 bases and J by 1 base, with 7 bases left in between. Germline V CDR1 and CDR2: SGHRS, YFSETQ. CDR3 DNA sequence: TGCGCCAGCAGCTTGGGGGGCGAGAACACCGGGGAGCTGTTTTTT. It specifies CASSLGGENTGELFF.

This clone showed up just a few times. The V and J genes are TRBV9 and TRBJ1-2, with unresolved D. The CDR3 extends over 12 amino acids. Germline V gene sequence: CDR1 SGDLS, CDR2 YYNGEE. The ends were cut back, 4 bases at V and 1 base at J, with 5 bases in the middle. CDR3 sequence (DNA): TGTGCCAGCAGCTCCAGTAACTATGGCTACACCTTC. Protein product: CASSSSNYGYTF. Full variable domain (missing parts from reference TRBV9 and TRBJ1-2): DSGVTQTPKHLITATGQRVTLRCSPRSGDLSVYWYQQSLDQGLQFLIQYYNGEERAKGNILERFSAQQFPDLHSELNLSSLELGDSALYFCASSSSNYGYTFGSGTRLTVV.

The chain uses TRBV5-1 and TRBJ2-2; weak D call: TRBD1 (5 bases). Germline V gene lookup returns CDR1 SGHRS and CDR2 YFSETQ. This CDR3 region has 16 residues. The germline V and J ends were trimmed by 5 bases and 3 bases, with 17 bases remaining between them. In nucleotides, the CDR3 is TGCGCCAGCAGTCAGTTAGGGGCCCCGGACACCGGGGAGCTGTTTTTT. Encoded protein: CASSQLGAPDTGELFF.

Details on this clone: In the same sample, other DNA sequences code for this CDR3. The chain has TRBV7-2 and TRBJ2-7; 7 bases map to TRBD1. V lost 3 bases and J lost 0; bases outside the gene matches: 2. This CDR3 is built from 14 residues. Per germline, CDR1 SGHTA and CDR2 FQGNSA. The chain's CDR3 is CASSLGTVSYEQYF. CDR3 nucleotides: TGTGCCAGCAGCTTGGGGACAGTCTCCTACGAGCAGTACTTC.

This chain joins TRBV5-1 and TRBJ2-7; the D is unclear. Germline assignment: CDR1 SGHRS and CDR2 YFSETQ. CDR3 length: 13 amino acids. Between the trimmed V and J ends, which lost 6 bases and 6 bases, there was a span of 16 bases. In DNA, the CDR3 is TGCGCCAGCACTCTAGTGGTGGGAAGCGAGCAGTACTTC. This codes for CASTLVVGSEQYF. Full variable domain (rest looked up from reference TRBV5-1 and TRBJ2-7): KAGVTQTPRYLIKTRGQQVTLSCSPISGHRSVSWYQQTPGQGLQFLFEYFSETQRNKGNFPGRFSGRQFSNSRSEMNVSTLELGDSALYLCASTLVVGSEQYFGPGTRLTVT.

The chain couples TRBV2 to TRBJ2-1; 7 bases match TRBD2. This CDR3 has 13 residues. Trimming at V came to 4 bases and at J to 3 bases, leaving 0 bases not matched to a gene. Germline CDR1 is SNHLY and CDR2 is FYNNEI. The CDR3 DNA follows: TGTGCCAGCAGTGCTAGCGGCTACAATGAGCAGTTCTTC. Residues: CASSASGYNEQFF. Drawing the rest from reference TRBV2 and TRBJ2-1, the complete variable domain is EPEVTQTPSHQVTQMGQEVILRCVPISNHLYFYWYRQILGQKVEFLVSFYNNEISEKSEIFDDQFSVERPDGSNFTLKIRSTKLEDSAMYFCASSASGYNEQFFGPGTRLTVL.

The V and J genes are TRBV11-2 and TRBJ2-5; D is possibly TRBD1 or TRBD2 (5 bases each). The CDR3 consists of 16 residues. V lost 4 bases and J lost 5, with 20 bases in between. Looked up from germline, CDR1 is SGHAT and CDR2 is FQNNGV. The CDR3 loop is CASSSVNAGRGETQYF. DNA of the CDR3: TGTGCCAGCAGCTCTGTAAATGCAGGGCGCGGGGAGACCCAGTACTTC.

This chain links TRBV7-8 with TRBJ1-2; D not certain. From germline, CDR1 is SGHVS and CDR2 FQNEAQ. The CDR3 totals 14 residues. Trimming stripped 2 bases from V and 7 bases from J, with 14 bases between. This CDR3 is CASSLSTGSVGYTF. The CDR3 nucleotides are TGTGCCAGCAGCTTAAGTACGGGGTCGGTTGGCTACACCTTC.

Remarks on this clone: Being one base from a much bigger clone, this may be a read error. Different DNA sequences within this sample yield the same CDR3. This chain links TRBV28 with TRBJ1-2; TRBD1 agrees at 7 bases. The trim removed 6 bases at V and 0 bases at J, leaving 4 bases unmatched. Germline assignment: CDR1 MDHEN and CDR2 SYDVKM. The CDR3 loop spans 14 amino acids. The CDR3, as DNA: TGTGCCAGCAGCTCCGGGACAGCTAACTATGGCTACACCTTC. It encodes CASSSGTANYGYTF.

The chain has TRBV11-2 and TRBJ1-3; D remains ambiguous. The CDR3 totals 16 residues. Germline V gene sequence: CDR1 SGHAT, CDR2 FQNNGV. Trimming stripped 1 base from V and 0 bases from J, with 10 bases between. CDR3 loop: CASSLGVRISGNTIYF. The DNA for the CDR3 is TGTGCCAGCAGCTTAGGGGTACGGATCTCTGGAAACACCATATATTTT. The full variable domain, completed using reference TRBV11-2 and TRBJ1-3, is EAGVAQSPRYKIIEKRQSVAFWCNPISGHATLYWYQQILGQGPKLLIQFQNNGVVDDSQLPKDRFSAERLKGVDSTLKIQPAKLEDSAVYLCASSLGVRISGNTIYFGEGSWLTVV.

The chain uses TRBV15 and TRBJ2-5; 9 nucleotides match TRBD2. The V gene end was trimmed by 1 base and the J gene end by 2 bases; junction bases not matched to a gene: 2. Germline CDR1 reads LNHNV; CDR2 reads YYDKDF (reference sequence). CDR3 size: 15 residues. In nucleotides, the CDR3 is TGTGCCACCAGCAGAGGTAGCGGGGGACAAGAGACCCAGTACTTC. This translates into CATSRGSGGQETQYF.

There are a few counts of this clone. This same CDR3 is encoded by further DNA sequences in the sample. The V call is TRBV5-5, the J call TRBJ2-2; D is unclear. CDR1 and CDR2 from the germline V gene are SGHKS and YYEKEE (reference sequence). V lost 2 bases and J 0 bases, leaving 5 bases between the germline ends. The CDR3 extends over 14 amino acids. The CDR3 nucleotides are TGTGCCAGCAGCTTAGGTCCGAACACCGGGGAGCTGTTTTTT. This codes for CASSLGPNTGELFF.

The chain employs TRBV20-1 and TRBJ2-7, with D perhaps TRBD2 (5 bases). Trimming took off 7 bases at V and 3 bases at J, with 10 bases between the two ends. The CDR3 is made up of 11 amino acids. CDR1 is DFQATT and CDR2 is SNEGSKA in the germline V gene (reference sequence). The CDR3 sequence: CSGASLYEQYF. The CDR3 region has the DNA TGCAGTGGGGCTAGCCTCTACGAGCAGTACTTC.